This is a list of T cell receptor beta chains from one sample in a study of blood T cell repertoires in COVID-19. Repertoires were generated with immunoSEQ multiplex PCR, while TCRdb's copy carries only in-frame clones and drops some. The data show fewer than 350,000 clones, 89% seen once. The sequenced sample consisted of PBMCs or T cells enriched from blood (not recorded which). The receptors come from a woman in her 40s who had recovered from COVID-19. CDR3s include the opening cysteine and the closing phenylalanine or tryptophan. A D gene is named only where the DNA matches it firmly. Clone size, where shown, is once, few, many, or a class for clones that have expanded.

. TRBJ1-1 . TRBV4-1 CASSQVGARNTEAFF TGCGCCAGCAGCCAAGTAGGGGCCAGGAACACTGAAGCTTTCTTT
once TRBJ1-2 . TRBV5-1 CASSLTPGLLNHGYTF TGCGCCAGCAGCTTGACCCCAGGACTTTTAAATCATGGCTACACCTTC
. TRBJ2-3 . TRBV11-2 CASSLQVQGTDTQYF TGTGCCAGCAGCTTACAGGTGCAGGGCACAGATACGCAGTATTTT
. TRBJ2-5 TRBD2 TRBV5-1 CASSAWTSGPETQYF TGCGCCAGCAGCGCCTGGACTAGCGGGCCAGAGACCCAGTACTTC
once TRBJ2-7 . TRBV18 CASSESGPPSYEQYF TGTGCCAGCTCGGAGAGCGGGCCTCCGTCCTACGAGCAGTACTTC
. TRBJ2-1 . TRBV19 CASSRGAGVGEQFF TGTGCCAGTAGTAGAGGGGCAGGGGTAGGTGAGCAGTTCTTC
. TRBJ1-4 TRBD1 TRBV18 CASSSTGALGEKLFF TGTGCCAGCTCGTCCACAGGGGCTCTGGGTGAAAAACTGTTTTTT
. TRBJ1-1 TRBD1 TRBV5-1 CASSSYRTGQNTEAFF TGCGCCAGCAGCTCCTACCGGACAGGCCAGAACACTGAAGCTTTCTTT
once TRBJ2-3 TRBD2 TRBV5-1 CASSLATGTSGGGTDTQYF TGCGCCAGCAGCTTGGCCACCGGGACTAGCGGGGGGGGCACAGATACGCAGTATTTT
. TRBJ2-5 TRBD1 TRBV29-1 CSVPGQGSGETQYF TGCAGCGTCCCCGGACAGGGAAGTGGAGAGACCCAGTACTTC
. TRBJ1-1 TRBD1 TRBV2 CASSLRDRNTEAFF TGTGCCAGCAGCCTCCGGGACAGGAACACTGAAGCTTTCTTT
few TRBJ1-1 TRBD1 TRBV5-1 CASSLVGQGVTEAFF TGCGCCAGCAGCTTGGTTGGTCAGGGGGTCACTGAAGCTTTCTTT
. TRBJ2-1 . TRBV2 CASSPTGTFNEQFF TGTGCCAGCAGCCCGACAGGGACTTTCAATGAGCAGTTCTTC
. TRBJ1-2 TRBD1 TRBV6-5 CASSPGTVNYYGYTF TGTGCCAGCAGTCCCGGGACAGTCAATTACTATGGCTACACCTTC
. TRBJ1-3 . TRBV6-5 CASSFQGPGNTIYF TGTGCCAGCAGTTTTCAGGGTCCTGGAAACACCATATATTTT
. TRBJ2-1 . TRBV18 CASSSLAVSYNEQFF TGTGCCAGCTCGTCGCTGGCAGTCTCCTACAATGAGCAGTTCTTC
. TRBJ2-3 TRBD1 TRBV5-1 CASSWTGVLGDTQYF TGCGCCAGCAGCTGGACAGGGGTGCTTGGAGATACGCAGTATTTT
. TRBJ1-5 . TRBV2 CASSEILSSQPQHF TGTGCCAGCAGTGAAATTCTGTCGAGTCAGCCCCAGCATTTT
. TRBJ2-7 TRBD2 TRBV27 CASSLVAGEDEQYF TGTGCCAGCAGTTTAGTAGCGGGAGAGGACGAGCAGTACTTC
. TRBJ2-7 . TRBV5-6 CASSSPPQRSSYEQYF TGTGCCAGCAGCTCCCCCCCTCAGCGAAGCTCCTACGAGCAGTACTTC
once TRBJ2-2 . TRBV5-5 CASSLQAGELFF TGTGCCAGCAGCTTGCAGGCCGGGGAGCTGTTTTTT
. TRBJ2-7 . TRBV18 CASSPLTGQEGEQYF TGTGCCAGCTCACCGCTCACTGGGCAGGAGGGCGAGCAGTACTTC
. TRBJ2-3 . TRBV7-3 CASSLGLAADTQYF TGTGCCAGCAGCTTAGGCCTAGCTGCAGATACGCAGTATTTT
. TRBJ2-3 . TRBV19 CASSMPPGTDTQYF TGTGCCAGTAGTATGCCACCAGGCACAGATACGCAGTATTTT
. TRBJ1-5 . TRBV4-1 CASSYVGGGGQPQHF TGCGCCAGCAGCTACGTTGGGGGGGGCGGTCAGCCCCAGCATTTT
. TRBJ2-7 . TRBV19 CASSWSEGGGYEQYF TGTGCCAGTAGTTGGTCGGAGGGAGGGGGCTACGAGCAGTACTTC
. TRBJ2-1 TRBD1 TRBV5-6 CASSLPGTVDNEQFF TGTGCCAGCAGCTTGCCCGGGACAGTTGACAATGAGCAGTTCTTC
. TRBJ2-1 TRBD2 TRBV3-1/TRBV3-2 CASSRTSGEQFF TGTGCCAGCAGCCGAACTAGCGGGGAGCAGTTCTTC
. TRBJ2-7 . TRBV5-5 CASSLTFNYEQYF TGTGCCAGCAGCTTGACATTTAACTACGAGCAGTACTTC
. TRBJ2-7 TRBD1 TRBV2 CASRGQGREQYF TGTGCCAGCAGGGGACAGGGTCGCGAGCAGTACTTC
once TRBJ1-4 . TRBV3-1/TRBV3-2 CASSQGGTPEKLFF TGTGCCAGCAGCCAGGGGGGGACTCCTGAAAAACTGTTTTTT
. TRBJ2-2 TRBD2 TRBV5-4 CASRSAGGLSSTGELFF TGTGCCAGCAGGTCAGCGGGGGGCCTTTCGAGCACCGGGGAGCTGTTTTTT
. TRBJ1-1 . TRBV2 CASISTGYDTEAFF TGTGCCAGCATTTCCACAGGGTACGACACTGAAGCTTTCTTT
. TRBJ1-2 TRBD1 TRBV3-1/TRBV3-2 CASSPGQGIYGYTF TGTGCCAGCAGCCCGGGACAGGGGATCTATGGCTACACCTTC
. TRBJ1-1 TRBD1 TRBV18 CASSTGTGDSTEAFF TGTGCCAGCTCAACCGGGACAGGGGATTCGACTGAAGCTTTCTTT
once TRBJ1-2 . TRBV2 CASGLGGVYGYTF TGTGCCAGCGGCCTAGGGGGGGTCTATGGCTACACCTTC
. TRBJ1-1 TRBD1 TRBV6-2/TRBV6-3 CASSYVDRPNTEAFF TGTGCCAGCAGTTATGTGGACAGGCCGAACACTGAAGCTTTCTTT
. TRBJ2-1 TRBD2 TRBV4-1 CASSQALGGSGGLGEQFF TGCGCCAGCAGCCAAGCCCTCGGGGGAAGCGGGGGATTGGGTGAGCAGTTCTTC
. TRBJ1-4 . TRBV18 CASSPGQNEKLFF TGTGCCAGCTCACCAGGGCAGAATGAAAAACTGTTTTTT
. TRBJ2-1 . TRBV2 CASSVTVDNEQFF TGTGCCAGCAGTGTTACAGTCGACAATGAGCAGTTCTTC
. TRBJ1-6 TRBD1 TRBV5-1 CASRGGPGQDDSPLHF TGCGCCAGCAGGGGGGGGCCGGGACAGGATGATTCACCCCTCCACTTT
. TRBJ1-2 . TRBV24-1 CATSDSTADGYTF TGTGCCACCAGTGATTCTACCGCGGATGGCTACACCTTC
. TRBJ1-2 TRBD1 TRBV12-3/TRBV12-4 CASRQTGDHGYTF TGTGCCAGCAGACAGACAGGGGATCATGGCTACACCTTC
. TRBJ2-1 TRBD2 TRBV9 CASSVSSGTVREQFF TGTGCCAGCAGCGTATCCAGCGGGACTGTTAGGGAGCAGTTCTTC
. TRBJ2-7 . TRBV30 CAWSVIWTVVPYEQYF TGTGCCTGGAGTGTAATTTGGACAGTGGTTCCCTACGAGCAGTACTTC
. TRBJ1-2 TRBD1 TRBV6-5 CASRTGGIDGYTF TGTGCCAGCAGGACAGGGGGCATAGATGGCTACACCTTC